These 32 T cell receptor beta chains were sequenced from one sample in a study of post-analysis software for immune sequencing data (dated by TCRdb to 2013 to 2016). Study-wide conclusions, independent of this receptor: Significantly higher frequencies in patients than in controls were found for a handful of TRBV segments, including TRBV5-6, TRBV5-1 and TRBV20-1.

The antigens for these receptors are not known. The method was PCR. TCRdb records Illumina HiSeq 2500 as the sequencer. To reduce PCR and sequencing biases, unique molecular identifiers were incorporated into the TCR beta cDNA libraries. The public reads were reprocessed in TCRdb via fastp at Q25 and MiXCR, keeping in-frame beta chains. When rows share a CDR3 protein, they turn into one entry using the most common DNA and genes. In this sample the table shows under 650,000 distinct CDR3 sequences, around 40% of which occur a single time. The top ten clonotypes cover about 1.8% of the sample. Sequenced sample: blood. The source of these receptors is a girl aged 10-17 years with multiple sclerosis.

This clonotype turned up a few times. The J gene is TRBJ2-5, the V gene TRBV7-2; no clear D. The CDR3 consists of 14 residues. The V gene lost 5 bases and the J gene lost 5 bases, with 15 bases spanning the gap. Germline V CDR1 and CDR2: SGHTA, FQGNSA. For the CDR3, the DNA is TGTGCCAGCAGCCGTGTAGTGCTGGGGGAGACCCAGTACTTC. Translating it yields CASSRVVLGETQYF.

The chain couples TRBV5-1 to TRBJ2-7, with TRBD1 matching 8 bases. V lost 4 bases to trimming and J lost 3 bases; unmatched junction nucleotides: 9. Germline V gene lookup returns CDR1 SGHRS and CDR2 YFSETQ. The CDR3 length is 15 residues. The CDR3, as DNA: TGCGCCAGCAGCCGTAGACAGGGGCCAGACTACGAGCAGTACTTC. The encoded protein is CASSRRQGPDYEQYF.

In its sample, this clonotype was seen a few times. The chain employs TRBV5-1 and TRBJ1-6; D is uncertain. Germline V lookup: CDR1 SGHRS, CDR2 YFSETQ. The germline V and J ends were trimmed by 0 bases and 6 bases, with 7 bases remaining between them. The CDR3 has 14 amino acids. The chain's CDR3 is CASSLEELNSPLHF. CDR3 DNA: TGCGCCAGCAGCTTGGAAGAACTTAATTCACCCCTCCACTTT. Full variable domain (outside the CDR3, taken from reference TRBV5-1 and TRBJ1-6): KAGVTQTPRYLIKTRGQQVTLSCSPISGHRSVSWYQQTPGQGLQFLFEYFSETQRNKGNFPGRFSGRQFSNSRSEMNVSTLELGDSALYLCASSLEELNSPLHFGNGTRLTVT.

This clonotype was picked up one time. The chain employs TRBV2 and TRBJ2-1; D call uncertain. V lost 7 bases to trimming and J lost 10 bases, with 14 bases between them. The germline V gene encodes CDR1 SNHLY and CDR2 FYNNEI. CDR3 length: 12 residues. CDR3 sequence (DNA): TGTGCCAGCAAGGAGCGTATAAGCGAGCAGTTCTTC. Residues: CASKERISEQFF.

This clonotype has a handful of counts. V and J are TRBV12-3 or TRBV12-4 and TRBJ2-1; tentatively, D is TRBD1 (6 bases). The CDR3 contains 15 residues. V was shortened by 4 bases and J by 0 bases, with 10 bases between the two germline ends. The CDR3 region has the DNA TGTGCCAGCAGTTCGGGACAAAGCTCCTACAATGAGCAGTTCTTC. Amino acid sequence: CASSSGQSSYNEQFF.

The V gene is TRBV3-1, the J gene TRBJ2-5, with 8 positions matching TRBD1. The CDR3 length is 17 residues. Trimming at V came to 4 bases and at J to 3 bases, leaving 13 bases not matched to a gene. CDR1 LGHDT and CDR2 YNNKEL come from the germline V gene (reference sequence). The CDR3 reads CASSLLTGALPKETQYF. Here the CDR3 DNA reads TGTGCCAGCAGCCTGTTGACAGGGGCCCTTCCAAAAGAGACCCAGTACTTC.

This clonotype was seen only a few times. The chain links TRBV5-1 to TRBJ1-2, with TRBD1 as a possible D gene (6 bases). CDR3 length: 12 amino acids. Germline CDR1 and CDR2: SGHRS and YFSETQ. The ends were cut back, 2 bases at V and 6 bases at J, with 8 bases in the middle. The chain's CDR3 is CASSFRTDGYTF. In DNA form, the CDR3 reads TGCGCCAGCAGCTTTAGGACAGATGGCTACACCTTC.

This clonotype has just a few counts. The rearrangement links TRBV5-1 to TRBJ2-1; D gene uncertain. Trimming pared 7 bases from V and 5 bases from J, leaving 10 bases between. Germline V gene lookup returns CDR1 SGHRS and CDR2 YFSETQ. This CDR3 is built from 12 residues. The CDR3 is CASYTRNNEQFF. CDR3 nucleotide sequence: TGCGCCAGCTACACAAGGAACAATGAGCAGTTCTTC.

This rearrangement joins TRBV20-1 to TRBJ2-7; D possibly corresponds to TRBD2 (5 bases). Germline V CDR1 and CDR2: DFQATT, SNEGSKA (reference sequence). Trimming removed 6 bases at V and 1 base at J, with 10 bases between. The CDR3 sequence is 12 residues long. CDR3 sequence (DNA): TGCAGTGCCAAGGACTTATCCTACGAGCAGTACTTC. This gives the protein CSAKDLSYEQYF.

This clonotype has only a few counts. This rearrangement joins TRBV29-1 to TRBJ2-5; TRBD2 matches 8 bases. The CDR3 length is 12 residues. Germline V gene sequence: CDR1 SQVTM, CDR2 ANQGSEA. Losses at the gene ends were 6 bases for V and 3 bases for J; bases not matched to a gene: 3. The CDR3 sequence: CSVRGGKETQYF. In nucleotides, the CDR3 is TGCAGCGTCCGGGGGGGGAAAGAGACCCAGTACTTC.

This chain connects TRBV5-1 to TRBJ2-1, with 10 bases aligning to TRBD2. TRBJ2-7 explains the end of the DNA better; the J call may be wrong. The CDR3 spans 16 residues. The germline CDR1 and CDR2 sequences are SGHRS and YFSETQ. In DNA, the CDR3 is TGCGCCAGCAGCAGTTACGGACTAGCGGCCTACAATGAGCAGTACTTC. Amino acid sequence: CASSSYGLAAYNEQYF.

This chain connects TRBV5-6 to TRBJ2-3; no firm D call. Germline CDR1 and CDR2: SGHDT and YYEEEE. Trimming removed 1 base at V and 0 bases at J, with 9 bases between. This CDR3 comprises 15 residues. The CDR3 bases are TGTGCCAGCAGCTTGTTGGCCAAGAGCACAGATACGCAGTATTTT. Encoded protein: CASSLLAKSTDTQYF.

This clonotype has a handful of counts. The genes are TRBV20-1 and TRBJ2-1; 11 nucleotides line up with TRBD2. Germline V gene sequence: CDR1 DFQATT, CDR2 SNEGSKA (reference sequence). V shed 3 bases and J 1 base; nucleotides not matched to a gene: 5. This CDR3 contains 16 residues. CDR3 coding DNA: TGCAGTGCTAGGCCCAGGACTAGCGGGTCCTACAATGAGCAGTTCTTC. Translated, it gives CSARPRTSGSYNEQFF.

This clonotype was found a few times. The V and J genes are TRBV29-1 and TRBJ2-7, with D possibly matching TRBD1 (5 bases). In germline, CDR1 is SQVTM, CDR2 ANQGSEA. The CDR3 length is 12 residues. The V end was cut by 4 bases, the J end by 6 bases, with 13 bases between. The CDR3 DNA sequence: TGCAGCGTTGTGTTGGACAATCCCGAGCAGTACTTC. It codes for CSVVLDNPEQYF.

The chain is built from TRBV10-3 and TRBJ2-3, with TRBD2 matching over 7 bases. Trimming at V came to 10 bases and at J to 0 bases, leaving 13 bases not matched to a gene. The CDR3 loop spans 16 amino acids. Germline CDR1 reads ENHRY; CDR2 reads SYGVKD. In nucleotides, the CDR3 is TGTGCCAAATCGAGCGGGGACGGGCCTAGCACAGATACGCAGTATTTT. It translates to CAKSSGDGPSTDTQYF.

The rearrangement joins TRBV7-6 to TRBJ2-6; a possible D gene is TRBD1 (5 bases). This CDR3 comprises 15 residues. The V and J ends lost 4 bases and 2 bases respectively, with 9 bases between them. Germline lookup yields CDR1 SGHVS and CDR2 FNYEAQ. The CDR3 spells CASSSRAPGANVLTF. DNA for the CDR3: TGTGCCAGCAGCTCCAGGGCTCCTGGGGCCAACGTCCTGACTTTC.

In DNA form, the CDR3 reads TGTGCCAGCAGTTTGAGACAGAAGGGTAACTATGGCTACACCTTC. As protein: CASSLRQKGNYGYTF. This chain joins TRBV12-3 or TRBV12-4 and TRBJ1-2, with D maybe TRBD1 (5 bases). CDR3 length: 15 residues. The V end lost 3 bases, the J end lost 1 base, and 12 bases lay between the germline ends.

This chain connects TRBV5-6 to TRBJ2-3; D may be TRBD1 or TRBD2 (5 bases each). CDR3 length equals 14 residues. V was pared by 7 bases and J by 4 bases, with 16 bases between. The germline V gene has CDR1 SGHDT and CDR2 YYEEEE. Here the CDR3 reads CASWGIGDPDTQYF. CDR3 nucleotide sequence: TGTGCCAGCTGGGGAATTGGGGACCCAGATACGCAGTATTTT.

V usage is TRBV6-6 and J usage is TRBJ1-2; TRBD1 matches 9 bases. With 2 bases clipped from V and 3 bases from J, the junction kept 1 base outside the gene matches. The CDR3 runs 14 residues. Germline assignment: CDR1 MNHNY and CDR2 SVGAGI (reference sequence). Here the CDR3 DNA reads TGTGCCAGCAGTTACAGGACAGGGGACTATGGCTACACCTTC. It is translated as CASSYRTGDYGYTF.

V gene TRBV29-1 combines with J gene TRBJ1-2; D is uncertain. Germline V lookup: CDR1 SQVTM, CDR2 ANQGSEA. This CDR3 has 13 amino acids. In DNA form, the CDR3 reads TGCAACGCCTCATCCGACACTACGTCGGGCTACACCTTC. Translation: CNASSDTTSGYTF.

This rearrangement joins TRBV12-3 or TRBV12-4 to TRBJ2-1; D assignment may be TRBD1 or TRBD2 (5 bases each). The DNA matches TRBJ2-7 better at its end, which makes the J call doubtful. The CDR3 loop spans 14 amino acids. CDR3 residues: CASSTGPALYEQYF. The CDR3 DNA reads TGTGCCAGCAGTACGGGACCAGCGCTCTACGAGCAGTACTTC.

The chain employs TRBV29-1 and TRBJ2-7; 8 bases match TRBD1. Matching the DNA end better, TRBJ2-5 makes the J call doubtful. The CDR3 consists of 14 residues. Germline V CDR1 and CDR2: SQVTM, ANQGSEA. CDR3 bases: TGCAGCGTTGGGAGGACAGGGCTTAGGGAGACCCAGTACTTC. Its translation: CSVGRTGLRETQYF.

This clonotype was detected ten times or more. V usage is TRBV6-5 and J usage is TRBJ2-5; 9 positions agree with TRBD2. With the DNA end fitting TRBJ2-7 better, the J assignment may be wrong. Germline V gives CDR1 MNHEY, CDR2 SVGAGI. The length of the CDR3 is 15 residues. Here the CDR3 reads CASSPSAGGNHEQYF. The CDR3 DNA follows: TGTGCCAGCAGTCCCTCAGCGGGAGGTAACCACGAGCAGTACTTC.

The CDR3 region has the DNA TGTGCCAGCATCCTAGGGGCAGGGTACAATGAGCAGTTCTTC. Its protein product is CASILGAGYNEQFF. The V and J genes are TRBV12-3 or TRBV12-4 and TRBJ2-1, with D maybe TRBD1 (5 bases). V lost 7 bases to trimming and J lost 4 bases, with 14 bases between them. CDR3 length: 14 residues.

Of note for this clonotype: In this CDR3 the conserved last residue, phenylalanine or tryptophan, is missing, so a read error is likely. V usage is TRBV20-1 and J usage is TRBJ2-5, with D tentatively TRBD1 (6 bases). The germline gives CDR1 DFQATT, CDR2 SNEGSKA (reference sequence). The CDR3 runs 13 residues. V lost 5 bases and J lost 5, with 15 bases in between. The CDR3 here is CSARGQLRETQYC. CDR3 sequence (DNA): TGCAGTGCTCGGGGACAACTGAGGGAGACCCAGTACTGC.

This clonotype appeared a few times. The chain has TRBV7-9 and TRBJ2-7, with 9 bases fitting TRBD1. The junction had 7 bases not matched to a gene; V was cut back by 5 bases and J by 5 bases. From germline, CDR1 is SEHNR and CDR2 FQNEAQ (reference sequence). The CDR3 sequence is 14 residues long. As DNA, the CDR3 is TGTGCCAGCAGCGCCAACAGGGGGCTCAACGAGCAGTACTTC. It yields the protein CASSANRGLNEQYF.

This chain uses TRBV14 with TRBJ2-1; TRBD2 is a possible D gene (6 bases). Germline loops: CDR1 SGHDN, CDR2 FVKESK. The CDR3 covers 15 residues. V was cut by 4 bases and J by 2 bases, with 12 bases left in between. The CDR3 loop is CASSRDWAPYNEQFF. CDR3 DNA: TGTGCCAGCAGCCGGGACTGGGCACCCTACAATGAGCAGTTCTTC.

The chain employs TRBV6-1 and TRBJ2-7; 8 nucleotides match TRBD2. Germline CDR1 reads MNHNS; CDR2 reads SASEGT. With 1 base clipped from V and 1 base from J, the junction kept 6 bases outside the gene matches. The CDR3 has 16 residues. In nucleotides, the CDR3 is TGTGCCAGCAGTGAAGAGGGGCGGGAGGCTTCCTACGAGCAGTACTTC. Protein: CASSEEGREASYEQYF.

V is TRBV11-3 and J is TRBJ2-1; weak D call: TRBD2 (5 bases). The V gene lost 7 bases and the J gene lost 5 bases, with 9 bases spanning the gap. From germline, CDR1 is SGHNT and CDR2 YENEEA. The CDR3 is 12 residues long. CDR3 coding DNA: TGTGCCAGCACCCCCGGGAACAATGAGCAGTTCTTC. Its protein product is CASTPGNNEQFF.

This clonotype was counted only a few times. This sequence joins TRBV5-1 and TRBJ1-1; D call uncertain. Trimming removed 0 bases from V and 0 bases from J, with 9 bases in between. The CDR3 sequence is 15 residues long. Germline V gives CDR1 SGHRS, CDR2 YFSETQ. The CDR3 here is CASSLVPDLNTEAFF. The CDR3 DNA is TGCGCCAGCAGCTTGGTGCCAGACTTGAACACTGAAGCTTTCTTT.

The rearrangement joins TRBV5-1 to TRBJ1-2; 10 nucleotides match TRBD1. V gave up 4 bases and J gave up 3 bases; unmatched junction bases: 9. CDR3 length: 16 amino acids. Germline CDR1 reads SGHRS; CDR2 reads YFSETQ. Here the CDR3 DNA reads TGCGCCAGCAGCCCGACCGGACAGGGGGGTGACTATGGCTACACCTTC. This codes for CASSPTGQGGDYGYTF.

The chain employs TRBV20-1 and TRBJ1-2; no definite D call. Germline V CDR1 and CDR2: DFQATT, SNEGSKA (reference sequence). Trimming stripped 1 base from V and 5 bases from J, with 14 bases between. The CDR3 spans 14 residues. The CDR3 is CSARVKGPLYGYTF. The CDR3 DNA reads TGCAGTGCTAGAGTAAAGGGTCCCCTATATGGCTACACCTTC.